This record looks at one T cell receptor beta chain sequence and its context. This entry belongs to a study of blood T cell repertoires in COVID-19. Looking at the study overall: PBMCs, B-cell-depleted T cells, or T cells were the source of the cDNA or gDNA that made up the material.

As processed by the authors: From reference gene primer amplification, estimates of nucleated cell counts were derived. Measured with immunoSEQ multiplex PCR; TCRdb has only the in-frame clones, and not every one. V and J calls and clone size follow that table, whereas D and trimming were derived from the DNA. The sample has 100,000 to 150,000 clones, approximately 80% seen once; the top ten hold roughly 9%. With 4 bases removed from V and 0 bases from J, the gap between germline ends came to 9 bases. There are 15 residues in the CDR3. Germline-derived CDR1 and CDR2 are MNHEY and SVGEGT. The chain joins TRBV6-2 or TRBV6-3 to TRBJ1-4; D possibly corresponds to TRBD1 (5 bases). The source of this sequence is a man between 40 and 49 years old with active or convalescent COVID-19. What was sequenced was peripheral blood. CDR3 nucleotide sequence: TGTGCCAGCAGTTCCTACAGGTCAACTAATGAAAAACTGTTTTTT. This sequence encodes CASSSYRSTNEKLFF.